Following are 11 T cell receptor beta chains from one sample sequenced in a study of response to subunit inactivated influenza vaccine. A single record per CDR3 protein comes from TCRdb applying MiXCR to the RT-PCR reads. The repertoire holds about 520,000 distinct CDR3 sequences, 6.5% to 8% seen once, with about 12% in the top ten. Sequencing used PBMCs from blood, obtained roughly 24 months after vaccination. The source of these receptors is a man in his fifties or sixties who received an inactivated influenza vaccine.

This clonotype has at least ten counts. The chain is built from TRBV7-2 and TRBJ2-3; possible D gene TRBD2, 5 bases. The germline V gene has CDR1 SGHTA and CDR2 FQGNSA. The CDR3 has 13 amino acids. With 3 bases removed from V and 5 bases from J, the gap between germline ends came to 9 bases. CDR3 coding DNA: TGTGCCAGCAGCTTCGCCCGGGGAGATACGCAGTATTTT. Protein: CASSFARGDTQYF.

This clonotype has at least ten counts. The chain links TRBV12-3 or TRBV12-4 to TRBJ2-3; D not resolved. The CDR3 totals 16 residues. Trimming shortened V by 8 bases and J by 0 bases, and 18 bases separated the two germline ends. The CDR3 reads CASPPPVYSSTDTQYF. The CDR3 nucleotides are TGTGCCAGCCCCCCTCCTGTCTACTCTAGCACAGATACGCAGTATTTT.

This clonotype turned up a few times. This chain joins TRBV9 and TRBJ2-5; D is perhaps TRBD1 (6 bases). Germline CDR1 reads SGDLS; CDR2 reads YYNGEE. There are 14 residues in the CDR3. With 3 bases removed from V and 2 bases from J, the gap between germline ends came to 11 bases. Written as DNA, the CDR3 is TGTGCCAGCAGCGCCGACAGGCTTCAAGAGACCCAGTACTTC. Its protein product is CASSADRLQETQYF.

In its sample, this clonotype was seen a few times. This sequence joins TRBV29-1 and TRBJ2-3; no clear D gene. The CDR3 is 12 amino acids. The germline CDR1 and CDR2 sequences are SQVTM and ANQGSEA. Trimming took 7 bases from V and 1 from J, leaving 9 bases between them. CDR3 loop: CSAVLGTDTQYF. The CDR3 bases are TGCAGCGCGGTCCTGGGCACAGATACGCAGTATTTT.

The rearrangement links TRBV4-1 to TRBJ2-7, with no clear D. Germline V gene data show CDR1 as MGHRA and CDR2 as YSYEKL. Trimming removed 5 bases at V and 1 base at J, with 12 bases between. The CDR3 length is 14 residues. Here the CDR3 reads CASSSKEQSYEQYF. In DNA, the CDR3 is TGCGCCAGCAGCTCGAAGGAGCAGTCCTACGAGCAGTACTTC.

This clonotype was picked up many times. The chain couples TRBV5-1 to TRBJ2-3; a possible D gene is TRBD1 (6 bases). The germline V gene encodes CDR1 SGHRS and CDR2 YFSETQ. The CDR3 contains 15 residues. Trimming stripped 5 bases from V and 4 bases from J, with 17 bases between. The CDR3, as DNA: TGCGCCAGCAGTCAAGACAGGAAGAGCCCAGATACGCAGTATTTT. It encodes CASSQDRKSPDTQYF.

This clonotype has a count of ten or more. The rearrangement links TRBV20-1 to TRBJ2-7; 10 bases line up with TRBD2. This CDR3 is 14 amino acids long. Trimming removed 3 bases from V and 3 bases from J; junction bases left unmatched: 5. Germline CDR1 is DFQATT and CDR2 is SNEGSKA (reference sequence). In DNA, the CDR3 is TGCAGTGCTAGTCCGGCTAGCGGGGGCTACGAGCAGTACTTC. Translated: CSASPASGGYEQYF.

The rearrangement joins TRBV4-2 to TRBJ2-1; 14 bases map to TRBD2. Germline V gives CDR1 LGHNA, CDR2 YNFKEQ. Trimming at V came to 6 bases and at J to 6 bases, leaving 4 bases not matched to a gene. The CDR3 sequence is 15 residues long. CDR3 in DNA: TGTGCCAGCAGACCGACTAGCGGGAGGGCCAATGAGCAGTTCTTC. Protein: CASRPTSGRANEQFF.

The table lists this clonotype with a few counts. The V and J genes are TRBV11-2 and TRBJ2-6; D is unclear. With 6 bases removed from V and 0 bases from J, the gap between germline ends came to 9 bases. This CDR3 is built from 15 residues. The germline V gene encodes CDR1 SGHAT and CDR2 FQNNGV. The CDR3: CASSFGYSGANVLTF. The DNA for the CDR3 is TGTGCCAGCAGTTTTGGGTACTCTGGGGCCAACGTCCTGACTTTC.

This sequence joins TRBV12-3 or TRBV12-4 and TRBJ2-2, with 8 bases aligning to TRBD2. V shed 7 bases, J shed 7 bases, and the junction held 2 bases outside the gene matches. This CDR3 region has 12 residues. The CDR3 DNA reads TGTGCCAGCACGGGAGGGATCGGGGAGCTGTTTTTT. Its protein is CASTGGIGELFF.

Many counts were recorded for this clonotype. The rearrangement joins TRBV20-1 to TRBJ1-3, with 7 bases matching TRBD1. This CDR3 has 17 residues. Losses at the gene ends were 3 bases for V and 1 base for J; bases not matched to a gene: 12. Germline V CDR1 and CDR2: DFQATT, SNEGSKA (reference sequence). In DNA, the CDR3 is TGCAGTGCTAGCCATTTCGGGACAGCCTCTTCTGGAAACACCATATATTTT. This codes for CSASHFGTASSGNTIYF.